This T cell receptor (beta chain) was retrieved from a study of blood T cell repertoires in COVID-19 (TCRdb year 2020). Regarding the complete study: Samples from collaborators originated in the United States, Italy and Spain and spanned both the acute and convalescent phases of COVID-19. The prospective study material was composed of cDNA or gDNA derived from T cells, B-cell-depleted T cells, or PBMCs. The dataset comprised deeply sampled blood TCRbeta repertoires from subjects exposed to, actively infected with, or recovered from COVID-19. Samples came from the ongoing ImmuneRACE study (first 160 participants) plus 1,254 subjects from 6 global collaborators. HLA class I and class II types, where available, came from metadata supplied by the sample provider rather than from assay-based typing. Nearly every sample came with metadata listing a de-identified subject ID, COVID-19 status, age in years and sex. The repertoires were released in a freely available public database meant as a resource for research on the immune response to SARS-CoV-2. The paper's findings and limits, for the study overall: How much clinical and demographic metadata was included differed by source and by participant, and the metadata was provided uncurated.

About this clone: Its antigen target is currently unknown. No base qualities exist here, and no much larger clone lies one base off it.

At one collaborating source in Seattle, patients were enrolled during active infection and were followed longitudinally through the course of disease. Each collaborating institution followed its own protocols to collect whole blood in K2EDTA tubes. For TCRbeta analysis, collaborators shipped samples in one of three forms: frozen whole blood, isolated PBMCs, or DNA extracted from either of those sample types. Counted from cysteine to phenylalanine, this CDR3 has 15 amino acids. Only CDR3 DNA is held: 45 bases, read in frame from base 1. Clipping removes 4 bases from V and 6 bases from J, with 9 as the unmatched junction base count. Looking up the germline V gene yields CDR1 SGHTS and CDR2 YDEGEE. The immunoSEQ Assay, a bias-controlled multiplex PCR, was used to amplify TCRbeta CDR3 regions from genomic DNA. On the study's bioinformatics: Nucleated cell counts per sample were estimated from amplification of reference gene primers within the assay. Sequence reads were collapsed and filtered to measure the absolute abundance of every unique TCRbeta CDR3 rearrangement. For each sample, productive Simpson clonality was calculated as the square root of Simpson's diversity index across productive rearrangements. Not all clones reach the TCRdb copy of this immuneACCESS table, which keeps in-frame sequences only. Checked studies attribute under half of the gap to unresolved V genes and leave the rest unexplained. V and J calls and clone size are given by that table; D and trimming were obtained from the DNA. The sample profile shows 350,000 or so clones; approximately 90% of them were found once. Approximately 4.1% of the sample is taken by the ten largest.

The sequence links TRBV5-8 to TRBJ1-2; TRBD1 lines up with 10 middle nucleotides. The source material was peripheral blood. This clonotype was obtained from a woman aged 60-75 years with COVID-19, enrolled during active disease. The DNA sequence is given as TGTGCCAGCAGCCGATACGGGACAGGGGTCGATGGCTACACCTTC. Its protein is CASSRYGTGVDGYTF. Where the CDR3 stops, the reference TRBV5-8 and TRBJ1-2 genes take over; the full variable domain is EAGVTQSPTHLIKTRGQQATLRCSPISGHTSVYWYQQALGLGLQFLLWYDEGEERNRGNFPPRFSGRQFPNYSSELNVNALELEDSALYLCASSRYGTGVDGYTFGSGTRLTVV.